This TCR beta chain was observed in a study of Graves' ophthalmopathy and Graves' hyperthyroidism. Whole-study findings and limits: Blood also contained most of the expanded thyroid clonotypes above 0.001 frequency. The 13-signature model separated ophthalmopathy from stable hyperthyroidism at approximately 91% sensitivity and roughly 80% specificity.

CDR3 regions of TCR beta were amplified from RNA transcripts. Amplification began with first-round RT-PCR using HTBI primers, then second-round multiplex PCR was performed. TCRdb analysed the multiplex PCR reads with MiXCR anew, one entry per CDR3 protein. The profile shows over a million distinct CDR3 sequences, about two fifths of them singletons. With respect to this clonotype: The antigen is not known.

The sequenced sample was peripheral blood or thyroid tissue (not recorded which). This clonotype originated in an adult man with Graves' hyperthyroidism.

The CDR3 loop reads CASSPPGQGRIEQYF. In nucleotides, the CDR3 is TGTGCCAGCAGCCCCCCGGGGCAGGGAAGAATCGAGCAGTACTTC. The chain links TRBV7-9 to TRBJ2-7, with D perhaps being TRBD1 or TRBD2 (5 bases each). Trimming cost V 5 bases and J 6 bases, with 20 bases left between them. The CDR3 is 15 residues long. Per germline, CDR1 SEHNR and CDR2 FQNEAQ (reference sequence).